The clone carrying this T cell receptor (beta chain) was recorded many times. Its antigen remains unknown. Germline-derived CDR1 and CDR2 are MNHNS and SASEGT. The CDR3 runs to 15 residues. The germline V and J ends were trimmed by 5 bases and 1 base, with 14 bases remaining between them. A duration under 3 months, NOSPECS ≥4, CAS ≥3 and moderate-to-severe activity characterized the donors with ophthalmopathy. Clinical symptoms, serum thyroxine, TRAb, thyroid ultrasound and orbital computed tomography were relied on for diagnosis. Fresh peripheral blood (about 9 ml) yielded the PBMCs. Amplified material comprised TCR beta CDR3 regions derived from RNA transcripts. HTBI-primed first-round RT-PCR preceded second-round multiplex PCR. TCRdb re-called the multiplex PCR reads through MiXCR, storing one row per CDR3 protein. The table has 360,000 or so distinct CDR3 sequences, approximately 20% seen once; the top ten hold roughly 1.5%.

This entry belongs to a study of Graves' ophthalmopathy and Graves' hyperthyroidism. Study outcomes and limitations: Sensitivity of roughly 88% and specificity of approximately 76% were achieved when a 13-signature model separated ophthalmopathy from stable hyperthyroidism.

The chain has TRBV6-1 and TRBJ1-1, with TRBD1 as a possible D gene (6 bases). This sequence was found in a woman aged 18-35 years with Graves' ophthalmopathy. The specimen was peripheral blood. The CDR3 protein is CASSLPGRGNTEAFF. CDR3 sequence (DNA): TGTGCCAGCAGTCTCCCGGGCAGGGGGAACACTGAAGCTTTCTTT.